Shown below are 31 T cell receptor beta chains from a single sample sequenced in a study of a mutant IDH1 vaccine in newly diagnosed glioma. The time point was: week 5, during vaccination. Every single dose of the vaccine, 300 ug of mutant IDH1 20-mer peptide, came with topical imiquimod. The repertoire was sequenced with immunoSEQ multiplex PCR; TCRdb's copy has only in-frame clones and lacks some. The sample yields around 52,000 clones, around 80% seen once. Antigens for these TCRs are unknown. The specimen was PBMCs, collected from a glioma patient whose treatment included an IDH1 peptide vaccine. The receptors stem from a middle-aged woman with glioma.

V usage is TRBV2 and J usage is TRBJ1-2; tentative D call: TRBD1 (5 bases). The germline CDR1 and CDR2 sequences are SNHLY and FYNNEI. V was trimmed by 2 bases and J by 2 bases, leaving 9 bases between them. This CDR3 region has 14 residues. The DNA of the CDR3 is TGTGCCAGCAGTGAATTGGGGGGAAACTATGGCTACACCTTC. Amino acids: CASSELGGNYGYTF.

This clone was seen a few times. The chain is built from TRBV7-9 and TRBJ1-2; 10 positions agree with TRBD1. The V gene's germline CDR1 is SEHNR and CDR2 FQNEAQ (reference sequence). The CDR3 runs 14 residues. With V trimmed by 2 bases and J by 6 bases, 3 bases remained unmatched. The CDR3 sequence is CASSLSGQGNGYTF. The DNA for the CDR3 is TGTGCCAGCAGCTTATCGGGACAGGGGAATGGCTACACCTTC.

Regarding this clone: The junction shows a germline mismatch at one end, possibly a read error. The chain is built from TRBV14 and TRBJ2-7; D is perhaps TRBD1 (6 bases). Germline-derived CDR1 and CDR2 are SGHDN and FVKESK. This CDR3 is built from 13 residues. CDR3 in DNA: TGTGCCAGCAGCCGCCTAGACAGGTCTTTAGTTGACTTC. Its translation: CASSRLDRSLVDF.

The chain combines TRBV6-4 with TRBJ1-1; 7 bases fit TRBD1. The CDR3 contains 12 residues. After removal of 3 bases from V and 11 bases from J, the junction contained 6 bases not matched to a gene. Germline-derived CDR1 and CDR2 are MRHNA and SNTAGT. CDR3 DNA: TGTGCCAGCAGTGAAGGGACAGTCGGGGCTTTCTTT. Protein sequence: CASSEGTVGAFF.

The chain joins TRBV7-8 to TRBJ1-3, with D possibly matching TRBD1 (6 bases). This CDR3 has 14 residues. The V and J ends lost 5 bases and 2 bases respectively, with 10 bases between them. CDR1 and CDR2 (germline): SGHVS, FQNEAQ. The chain's CDR3 is CASSPGAPGNTIYF. CDR3 DNA: TGTGCCAGCAGCCCGGGGGCGCCTGGAAACACCATATATTTT. The variable domain in full, with the rest retrieved from reference TRBV7-8 and TRBJ1-3, is GAGVSQSPRYKVAKRGQDVALRCDPISGHVSLFWYQQALGQGPEFLTYFQNEAQLDKSGLPSDRFFAERPEGSVSTLKIQRTQQEDSAVYLCASSPGAPGNTIYFGEGSWLTVV.

The gene calls are TRBV7-6 and TRBJ2-5, with unresolved D. CDR1 SGHVS and CDR2 FNYEAQ come from the germline V gene. This CDR3 spans 12 amino acids. The ends were cut back, 5 bases at V and 7 bases at J, with 11 bases in the middle. This CDR3 is CASSPLFVTQYF. CDR3 DNA: TGTGCCAGCAGCCCCCTCTTCGTGACCCAGTACTTC.

This chain joins TRBV27 and TRBJ2-3, with 9 bases aligning to TRBD1. Germline loops: CDR1 MNHEY, CDR2 SMNVEV (reference sequence). Trimming removed 1 base from V and 7 bases from J; junction bases left unmatched: 9. This CDR3 region has 16 residues. The DNA of the CDR3 is TGTGCCAGCAGTTTATTTCAGGGACAGGGCGTAAATACGCAGTATTTT. It codes for CASSLFQGQGVNTQYF.

The rearrangement joins TRBV30 to TRBJ2-7; 8 bases agree with TRBD1. The CDR3 runs to 14 residues. V was clipped by 0 bases and J by 4 bases; unmatched bases: 5. Germline values: CDR1 GTSNPN, CDR2 SVGIG (reference sequence). The CDR3 region is CAWSVSGGLYEQYF. The DNA of the CDR3 is TGTGCCTGGAGTGTGTCAGGGGGCCTTTACGAGCAGTACTTC.

This sequence joins TRBV6-1 and TRBJ2-2; unclear D gene. The germline CDR1 and CDR2 sequences are MNHNS and SASEGT. V lost 3 bases and J 4 bases, leaving 6 bases between the germline ends. This CDR3 spans 13 amino acids. In DNA, the CDR3 is TGTGCCAGCAGTGAGCAGACCACCGGGGAGCTGTTTTTT. Translation: CASSEQTTGELFF.

The chain employs TRBV5-4 and TRBJ1-1; unclear D gene. The V gene's germline CDR1 is SGHNT and CDR2 YYREEE (reference sequence). The CDR3 has 18 residues. V was pared by 4 bases and J by 0 bases, with 22 bases between. The CDR3 region is CASSPELGVTSMNTEAFF. The CDR3 coding sequence is TGTGCCAGCAGCCCTGAGCTGGGCGTAACCTCCATGAACACTGAAGCTTTCTTT.

This clone has just one count. The chain recombines TRBV10-1 with TRBJ2-1; the match to TRBD2 covers 7 bases. The CDR3 is made up of 16 amino acids. Germline values: CDR1 WNHNN, CDR2 SYGVQD (reference sequence). The ends lost 2 bases at V and 6 bases at J; junction bases unmatched: 10. This CDR3 is CASSEGGGAPTNEQFF. DNA of the CDR3: TGCGCCAGCAGTGAGGGGGGGGGTGCCCCCACCAATGAGCAGTTCTTC.

This clone was found a few times. The gene calls are TRBV2 and TRBJ1-5, with D maybe TRBD1 (5 bases). Trimming stripped 0 bases from V and 9 bases from J, with 9 bases between. Germline V gene sequence: CDR1 SNHLY, CDR2 FYNNEI. This CDR3 region has 13 residues. The CDR3 loop is CASSEARTGPQHF. The CDR3 bases are TGTGCCAGCAGTGAAGCGCGAACAGGGCCCCAGCATTTT.

V and J are TRBV7-2 and TRBJ2-7; possible D gene TRBD2, 5 bases. Between the trimmed V and J ends, which lost 1 base and 1 base, there was a span of 8 bases. The length of the CDR3 is 14 residues. Germline CDR1 is SGHTA and CDR2 is FQGNSA. CDR3 DNA sequence: TGTGCCAGCAGCTTAGGAAGCGGTTCCTACGAGCAGTACTTC. Residues: CASSLGSGSYEQYF.

The chain couples TRBV2 to TRBJ2-7; 8 bases are shared with TRBD1. There are 16 residues in the CDR3. After removal of 4 bases from V and 2 bases from J, the junction contained 10 bases not matched to a gene. Germline CDR1 is SNHLY and CDR2 is FYNNEI. The CDR3 DNA is TGTGCCAGCAGTGGAAAAGCAGGGGGCACCCCCTACGAGCAGTACTTC. It translates to CASSGKAGGTPYEQYF.

The CDR3 loop reads CASSSVDGGGSYEQYF. In DNA, the CDR3 is TGTGCCAGCAGCTCCGTGGACGGCGGGGGGTCCTACGAGCAGTACTTC. The chain has TRBV7-6 and TRBJ2-7; TRBD2 matches at 8 bases. This CDR3 is built from 16 residues. V shed 4 bases and J 1 base; nucleotides not matched to a gene: 9. The V gene's germline CDR1 is SGHVS and CDR2 FNYEAQ.

This rearrangement joins TRBV19 to TRBJ2-1, with D possibly being TRBD2 (6 bases). The V gene's germline CDR1 is LNHDA and CDR2 SQIVND (reference sequence). This CDR3 is built from 14 residues. Trimming took off 3 bases at V and 3 bases at J, with 9 bases between the two ends. The CDR3 spells CASSMLDYYNEQFF. The CDR3 DNA follows: TGTGCCAGTAGTATGTTGGACTACTACAATGAGCAGTTCTTC. Full variable domain (missing parts from reference TRBV19 and TRBJ2-1): DGGITQSPKYLFRKEGQNVTLSCEQNLNHDAMYWYRQDPGQGLRLIYYSQIVNDFQKGDIAEGYSVSREKKESFPLTVTSAQKNPTAFYLCASSMLDYYNEQFFGPGTRLTVL.

This chain joins TRBV6-6 and TRBJ1-1; D gene uncertain. Germline CDR1 reads MNHNY; CDR2 reads SVGAGI (reference sequence). V lost 3 bases and J 2 bases, leaving 7 bases between the germline ends. CDR3 length: 13 residues. CDR3 protein: CASSYEGNTEAFF. The DNA of the CDR3 is TGTGCCAGCAGTTATGAGGGCAACACTGAAGCTTTCTTT.

This chain uses TRBV2 with TRBJ1-6, with D possibly being TRBD1 (5 bases). Deletions cut 4 bases from V and 10 bases from J, with 11 bases between. This CDR3 comprises 13 residues. CDR1 is SNHLY, CDR2 FYNNEI, per germline. CDR3 nucleotide sequence: TGTGCCAGCAGTGGGGGGAGGGAATCACCCCTCCACTTT. Its translation is CASSGGRESPLHF.

V and J are TRBV6-1 and TRBJ2-7; the D call may be TRBD1 or TRBD2 (5 bases each). Germline CDR1 and CDR2: MNHNS and SASEGT. V was shortened by 3 bases and J by 4 bases, with 16 bases between the two germline ends. This CDR3 region has 15 residues. The CDR3 region is CASSEGDSLGYEQYF. The CDR3 DNA follows: TGTGCCAGCAGTGAGGGAGACAGTTTGGGATACGAGCAGTACTTC.

V is TRBV7-8 and J is TRBJ2-2, with D possibly being TRBD1 or TRBD2 (5 bases each). Trimming cost V 4 bases and J 7 bases, with 22 bases left between them. Germline V gives CDR1 SGHVS, CDR2 FQNEAQ. The CDR3 loop spans 17 amino acids. DNA for the CDR3: TGTGCCAGCAGCTCCGGGTCGAGGGGCCTGCTATTCGGGGAGCTGTTTTTT. As protein: CASSSGSRGLLFGELFF.

V and J are TRBV7-9 and TRBJ2-3, with D unresolved. Germline V gives CDR1 SEHNR, CDR2 FQNEAQ (reference sequence). The germline V and J ends were trimmed by 5 bases and 8 bases, with 11 bases remaining between them. CDR3 length equals 12 residues. The CDR3 DNA reads TGTGCCAGCAGCCTCCCGAGGAGTACGCAGTATTTT. Translating it yields CASSLPRSTQYF.

The rearrangement joins TRBV6-1 to TRBJ1-3; no clear D gene. CDR3 length equals 15 residues. Germline assignment: CDR1 MNHNS and CDR2 SASEGT. V lost 7 bases and J lost 0, with 13 bases in between. The CDR3 coding sequence is TGTGCCAGCAAGAAAGAAGTTGTCTCTGGAAACACCATATATTTT. Protein: CASKKEVVSGNTIYF.

The J gene is TRBJ1-1, the V gene TRBV18, with 8 nucleotides matching TRBD1. This CDR3 comprises 16 residues. The V gene's germline CDR1 is KGHSH and CDR2 LQKENI. Trimming took 4 bases from V and 4 from J; bases not matched to a gene: 11. The CDR3 nucleotides are TGTGCCAGCTCACGGGACAGGAAGGTGTGGAGCACTGAAGCTTTCTTT. It is translated as CASSRDRKVWSTEAFF.

This clone occurred a few times. The chain combines TRBV5-1 with TRBJ1-1, with 8 bases identical to TRBD1. Trimming took 7 bases from V and 5 from J; bases not matched to a gene: 13. Per germline, CDR1 SGHRS and CDR2 YFSETQ. The CDR3 has 15 residues. CDR3: CASGKTGVRSTEAFF. The CDR3 DNA reads as TGCGCCAGCGGGAAGACAGGGGTGAGGAGTACTGAAGCTTTCTTT. Variable domain in full (rest from reference TRBV5-1 and TRBJ1-1): KAGVTQTPRYLIKTRGQQVTLSCSPISGHRSVSWYQQTPGQGLQFLFEYFSETQRNKGNFPGRFSGRQFSNSRSEMNVSTLELGDSALYLCASGKTGVRSTEAFFGQGTRLTVV.

J is TRBJ1-2 and V is TRBV5-4; 7 nucleotides line up with TRBD1. Losses at the gene ends were 5 bases for V and 8 bases for J; bases not matched to a gene: 9. Germline V CDR1 and CDR2: SGHNT, YYREEE (reference sequence). This CDR3 comprises 13 residues. CDR3 sequence reads: CASSEGGDYGYTF. The CDR3 coding sequence is TGTGCCAGCAGTGAAGGGGGCGATTACGGCTACACCTTC.

The CDR3 nucleotides read TGTGCCAGCAGTTCTCCTCGGTTGGTCTCTGGAAACACCATATATTTT. Amino acid sequence: CASSSPRLVSGNTIYF. The rearrangement joins TRBV28 to TRBJ1-3; D remains unclear. The length of the CDR3 is 16 residues. V lost 4 bases to trimming and J lost 0 bases, with 13 bases between them. The germline V gene has CDR1 MDHEN and CDR2 SYDVKM. The whole variable domain, remainder taken from reference TRBV28 and TRBJ1-3, is DVKVTQSSRYLVKRTGEKVFLECVQDMDHENMFWYRQDPGLGLRLIYFSYDVKMKEKGDIPEGYSVSREKKERFSLILESASTNQTSMYLCASSSPRLVSGNTIYFGEGSWLTVV.

The chain recombines TRBV2 with TRBJ1-6; D is ambiguous. The CDR3 sequence is 10 residues long. Trimming removed 6 bases at V and 11 bases at J, with 5 bases between. Germline CDR1 is SNHLY and CDR2 is FYNNEI. Written as DNA, the CDR3 is TGTGCCAGCAGGGGAACACCCCTCCACTTT. Its translation: CASRGTPLHF.

The chain recombines TRBV5-6 with TRBJ1-4; the match to TRBD1 covers 7 bases. Germline trimming cut 4 bases from V and 3 bases from J; bases unmatched to any gene: 6. The CDR3 runs to 15 residues. CDR1 is SGHDT, CDR2 YYEEEE, per germline. The CDR3 loop reads CASSRETGPNEKLFF. In DNA form, the CDR3 reads TGTGCCAGCAGCAGGGAGACAGGGCCTAATGAAAAACTGTTTTTT.

The chain joins TRBV7-8 to TRBJ2-1, with D perhaps matching TRBD2 (5 bases). Trimming shortened V by 1 base and J by 6 bases, and 13 bases separated the two germline ends. The CDR3 extends over 15 amino acids. Germline lookup yields CDR1 SGHVS and CDR2 FQNEAQ. CDR3 residues: CASSLERLNGNEQFF. The CDR3 coding sequence is TGTGCCAGCAGCTTAGAGAGACTAAATGGCAATGAGCAGTTCTTC.

The gene calls are TRBV30 and TRBJ1-5; 8 nucleotides align to TRBD1. The CDR3 spans 15 residues. V lost 1 base, J lost 2 bases, and 4 bases stayed unmatched. Germline V gene lookup returns CDR1 GTSNPN and CDR2 SVGIG (reference sequence). CDR3 sequence (DNA): TGTGCCTGGAGTGCGATGACAGGGGGCAATCAGCCCCAGCATTTT. This codes for CAWSAMTGGNQPQHF.

This clone was counted a few times. V gene TRBV5-1 combines with J gene TRBJ1-1, with 8 bases aligning to TRBD1. CDR3 length: 16 amino acids. With 0 bases clipped from V and 4 bases from J, the junction kept 8 bases outside the gene matches. In germline, CDR1 is SGHRS, CDR2 YFSETQ. CDR3 amino acids: CASSLGNRGSGTEAFF. The CDR3 DNA follows: TGCGCCAGCAGCTTGGGCAACAGGGGGTCGGGCACTGAAGCTTTCTTT. The full variable domain, with the rest looked up from reference TRBV5-1 and TRBJ1-1, is KAGVTQTPRYLIKTRGQQVTLSCSPISGHRSVSWYQQTPGQGLQFLFEYFSETQRNKGNFPGRFSGRQFSNSRSEMNVSTLELGDSALYLCASSLGNRGSGTEAFFGQGTRLTVV.